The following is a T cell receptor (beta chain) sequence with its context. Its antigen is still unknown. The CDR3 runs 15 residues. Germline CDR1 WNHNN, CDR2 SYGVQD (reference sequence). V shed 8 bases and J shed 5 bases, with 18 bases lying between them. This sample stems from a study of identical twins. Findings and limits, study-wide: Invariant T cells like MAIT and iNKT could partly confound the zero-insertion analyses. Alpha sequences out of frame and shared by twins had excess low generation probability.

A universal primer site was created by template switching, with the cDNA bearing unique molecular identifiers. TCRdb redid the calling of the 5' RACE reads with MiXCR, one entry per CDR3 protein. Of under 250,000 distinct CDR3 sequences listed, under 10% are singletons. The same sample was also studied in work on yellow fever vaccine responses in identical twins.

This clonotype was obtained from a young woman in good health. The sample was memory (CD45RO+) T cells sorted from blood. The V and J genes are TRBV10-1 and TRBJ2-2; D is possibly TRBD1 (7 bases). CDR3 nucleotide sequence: TGCGCCAGCTCAGGGGGGAGACCGGTGACCGGGGAGCTGTTTTTT. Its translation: CASSGGRPVTGELFF.